This note documents a single T cell receptor beta chain sequence. What it binds is not known. The sample originates from a study of T cells in localized non-small cell lung cancer. Findings and limits, study-wide: Adjacent lung had a median about 57 of the 100 largest tumor clones. Tumor showed lower T cell clonality than uninvolved adjacent lung, where it was highest. There was an association of higher blood T cell density with longer overall survival. The tumor had only one region sequenced, so heterogeneity remains possible.

Clones were read by immunoSEQ multiplex PCR, and TCRdb kept only the in-frame ones, dropping some. The sample contains tens of thousands of clones, more than 65% of which appear only once. The receptor was isolated from a male donor aged 60 or over with stage III squamous cell lung carcinoma. The sequencing used peripheral blood, collected before any cancer treatment.

The CDR3 nucleotides are TGTGCCAGCAAGCGGGGCGCGGGAGAGACCCAGTACTTC. It encodes CASKRGAGETQYF. This chain uses TRBV2 with TRBJ2-5, with TRBD2 matching 7 bases. The V segment lost 7 bases and the J segment 4 bases; nucleotides outside the gene matches: 6. Germline loops: CDR1 SNHLY, CDR2 FYNNEI. The CDR3 has 13 residues. The full variable domain, rest sourced from reference TRBV2 and TRBJ2-5, is EPEVTQTPSHQVTQMGQEVILRCVPISNHLYFYWYRQILGQKVEFLVSFYNNEISEKSEIFDDQFSVERPDGSNFTLKIRSTKLEDSAMYFCASKRGAGETQYFGPGTRLLVL.